Listed below are T cell receptor beta chains from one sample, sequenced in a study of cytomegalovirus exposure and HLA in healthy donors. Some clones are missing from TCRdb's copy, which holds only in-frame ones; the method was immunoSEQ multiplex PCR. The sample carries tens of thousands of clones, more than 75% recorded once. Sequencing input: PBMCs. The receptors come from a young man in good health and CMV-seronegative. CDR3s include the opening cysteine and the closing phenylalanine or tryptophan. The order of the fields is J gene, V gene, clone size, D gene, CDR3 DNA, CDR3 protein. A D gene is named only where the DNA matches it firmly. Clone size is stated in some rows and not others, as once, few, many or a class when expanded.

TRBJ2-1 TRBV27 . TRBD2 TGTGCCAGCAGCCAACCGGGTAGCGGGAGGATCGATGAGCAGTTCTTC CASSQPGSGRIDEQFF
TRBJ1-2 TRBV4-1 . TRBD1 TGCGCCAGCAGCGGACAGGGACTCTACACCTTC CASSGQGLYTF
TRBJ1-2 TRBV6-1 . TRBD1 TGTGCCAGCAGTGAAGCAGGTCAGGGGGACTATGGCTACACCTTC CASSEAGQGDYGYTF
TRBJ2-1 TRBV11-2 . . TGTGCCAGCAGCTTTTCCAGGACAGTTTACAATGAGCAGTTCTTC CASSFSRTVYNEQFF
TRBJ1-1 TRBV6-6 . . TGTGCCAGCAGTTACTCAGAGGGGAACACTGAAGCTTTCTTT CASSYSEGNTEAFF
TRBJ1-1 TRBV9 . TRBD1 TGTGCCAGCAGCGTGGGGGGACAGGGCCCCTACACTGAAGCTTTCTTT CASSVGGQGPYTEAFF
TRBJ2-5 TRBV4-1 once . TGCGCCAGCAGCCAAGTTCCGGAGAGCCAAGAGACCCAGTACTTC CASSQVPESQETQYF
TRBJ2-2 TRBV7-2 . . TGTGCCAGCAGCCCGGATGGGACTTTTAACACCGGGGAGCTGTTTTTT CASSPDGTFNTGELFF
TRBJ1-5 TRBV5-1 few . TGCGCCAGCAGCTTGGGAGGGAGTCAGCCCCAGCATTTT CASSLGGSQPQHF
TRBJ2-1 TRBV5-1 few . TGCGCCAGCAGCTCCTCGCCCGCCCCGTTTGTAGGGGGTTATGAGCAGTTCTTC CASSSSPAPFVGGYEQFF
TRBJ2-7 TRBV11-2 . . TGTGCCAGCACCCTCTCTACTAGTTTTCAATACTTC CASTLSTSFQYF
TRBJ2-7 TRBV7-8 . . TGTGCCAGCAGCTTAGCTCCTATCTACGAGCAGTACTTC CASSLAPIYEQYF
TRBJ2-1 TRBV11-3 . TRBD1 TGTGCCAGCAGCTCCCCGGGACAGGGGGTGAGTGAGCAGTTCTTC CASSSPGQGVSEQFF
TRBJ2-2 TRBV5-1 . . TGCGCCAGCAGGTCACCCCGGGACATGCCCACCGGGGAGCTGTTTTTT CASRSPRDMPTGELFF
TRBJ2-5 TRBV7-3 . TRBD2 TGTGCCAGCAGCTTTATTGGGCTAGCGGGCCTCAAGCCAGAGACCCAGTACTTC CASSFIGLAGLKPETQYF
TRBJ2-7 TRBV15 . TRBD2 TGTGCCACCAGCAGAGAACACCCCGGGACTAGCGGGGTGGCCTACGAGCAGTACTTC CATSREHPGTSGVAYEQYF
TRBJ2-7 TRBV5-1 . . TGCGCCAGCAGTTCGGAGCCCCAGGGGTCCAACCACGAGCAGTACTTC CASSSEPQGSNHEQYF
TRBJ2-7 TRBV5-5 . TRBD1 TGTGCCAGCCGCTCAACAGGGGGATACGAGCAGTACTTC CASRSTGGYEQYF
TRBJ2-1 TRBV13 . TRBD2 TGTGCCAGCAGTTCTAGCGGGAGCCCTACCAATGAGCAGTTCTTC CASSSSGSPTNEQFF
TRBJ2-2 TRBV7-9 . TRBD2 TGTGCCAGCAGCTTAGGTAGCGGGAGCTTCGACACCGGGGAGCTGTTTTTT CASSLGSGSFDTGELFF
TRBJ2-5 TRBV11-1 . . TGTGCCAGCAGCTTAGCTGGGGGGACGATTTTCCAAGAGACCCAGTACTTC CASSLAGGTIFQETQYF
TRBJ1-3 TRBV28 . TRBD1 TGTGCCAGCAGTCCGGGACAGGGGGCCTCTGGAAACACCATATATTTT CASSPGQGASGNTIYF
TRBJ2-3 TRBV19 . . TGTGCCAGTAGTATGCGGAATGGGTTCACGCAGTATTTT CASSMRNGFTQYF
TRBJ2-7 TRBV21-1 . . TGTGCCAGCAGCAAAGACAGAACGGTCCGACGCTCCTACGAGCAGTACTTC CASSKDRTVRRSYEQYF
TRBJ2-7 TRBV10-1 . . TGCGCCAGCGGTCCGGGGGACGAGCAGTACTTC CASGPGDEQYF
TRBJ2-1 TRBV27 once . TGTGCCAGCAGTAGGAGGGTGGGCAATGAGCAGTTCTTC CASSRRVGNEQFF
TRBJ2-7 TRBV4-1 once TRBD1 TGCGCCAGCAGCCAAGGTCCTCTGGACAGGGGGCAGAACGAGCAGTACTTC CASSQGPLDRGQNEQYF
TRBJ1-5 TRBV27 . . TGTGCCAGCAGTTCACGTCGGGACTCCAATCAGCCCCAGCATTTT CASSSRRDSNQPQHF
TRBJ2-2 TRBV15 . TRBD2 TGTGCCACCATAGCGGGAGATCACACCGGGGAGCTGTTTTTT CATIAGDHTGELFF
TRBJ2-7 TRBV30 . TRBD2 TGTGCCTGGAGTGTACTGCAGGCGAGACGACTAGCGGGAGGGCACGGGCAGTACTTC CAWSVLQARRLAGGHGQYF
TRBJ2-3 TRBV10-3 . TRBD2 TGTGCCATCAGTAGAACTAGCGGCCAAGGCACAGATACGCAGTATTTT CAISRTSGQGTDTQYF
TRBJ2-1 TRBV11-2 once TRBD2 TGTGCCAGCATCCTGACTAGCGGGAGTAGGTACAATGAGCAGTTCTTC CASILTSGSRYNEQFF
TRBJ2-5 TRBV2 . . TGTGCCAGCAGTAACAATCAGGGCGTCGAGACCCAGTACTTC CASSNNQGVETQYF
TRBJ1-5 TRBV6-1 . . TGTGCCAGCAGTGAATCTCTGCCAGGGAATCAGCCCCAGCATTTT CASSESLPGNQPQHF
TRBJ1-1 TRBV18 . TRBD1 TGTGCCAGCTCACAACGGACAGGGAGGGTGAACACTGAAGCTTTCTTT CASSQRTGRVNTEAFF
TRBJ2-1 TRBV4-2 . . TGTGCCAGCAGCCCTAGCGAGCCCAGACCTAAATTCTACAATGAGCAGTTCTTC CASSPSEPRPKFYNEQFF
TRBJ1-1 TRBV29-1 . TRBD1 TGCAGCGTTGAAGACGAAACAGGGGTTGAAGCTTTCTTT CSVEDETGVEAFF
TRBJ1-2 TRBV10-3 . TRBD1 TGTGCCATCAGGGAAGGACAGGGATCCGCTGGCTACACCTTC CAIREGQGSAGYTF
TRBJ2-1 TRBV4-1 . . TGCGCCAGCAGCCACCCGGTAGCGGATTTGGATGAGCAGTTCTTC CASSHPVADLDEQFF
TRBJ2-7 TRBV13 . TRBD2 TGTGCCAGCAGCCGATCGGCGGGGGGCTACGAGCAGTACTTC CASSRSAGGYEQYF
TRBJ2-2 TRBV21-1 . . TGTGCCAGCAGCAAGGACAGGGGTAACACCGGGGAGCTGTTTTTT CASSKDRGNTGELFF
TRBJ1-2 TRBV2 few . TGTGCCAGCAGTGAAGCCGGGTACTATGGCTACACCTTC CASSEAGYYGYTF
TRBJ2-3 TRBV28 once TRBD2 TGTGCCAGCAGCTTTGGAGTGGAGCGGGAGGACCTGGGAGATACGCAGTATTTT CASSFGVEREDLGDTQYF
TRBJ2-7 TRBV19 . . TGTGCCAGTAGTCCAGGGACTGGGATATACGAGCAGTACTTC CASSPGTGIYEQYF
TRBJ1-1 TRBV4-3 . TRBD1 TGCGCCAGCAGCCAAGTTATAGGGGGCCGAAATTCGAACACTGAAGCTTTCTTT CASSQVIGGRNSNTEAFF
TRBJ1-5 TRBV7-2 . . TGTGCCAGCAGCTTAGTGGGCCAGACTAGCAATCAGCCCCAGCATTTT CASSLVGQTSNQPQHF
TRBJ1-1 TRBV20-1 . . TGCAGCGGGGTAATGAACACTGAAGCTTTCTTT CSGVMNTEAFF
TRBJ2-1 TRBV7-2 . . TGTGCCAGCAGCCGCTATTCCTCCTACAATGAGCAGTTCTTC CASSRYSSYNEQFF
TRBJ2-5 TRBV10-3 few TRBD1 TGTGCCACCTGGACAGGGGAAGAGACCCAGTACTTC CATWTGEETQYF
TRBJ2-1 TRBV9 . . TGTGCCAGCAGCGTAGCTCCCCAGGGGGGTAATGAGCAGTTCTTC CASSVAPQGGNEQFF
TRBJ2-1 TRBV4-3 once TRBD2 TGCGCCAGCAGCCAACGACTAGCGGGAGGGCCGGCGTCCAATGAGCAGTTCTTC CASSQRLAGGPASNEQFF
TRBJ2-7 TRBV5-1 . . TGCGCCAGCAGCTTGGGTGACTCACCTTCCTACGAGCAGTACTTC CASSLGDSPSYEQYF
TRBJ2-5 TRBV2 few TRBD2 TGTGCCAGCAGTGAAGCGCGGGAGGAGACCCAGTACTTC CASSEAREETQYF
TRBJ2-5 TRBV4-3 . TRBD1 TGCGCCAGCAGCCAGGACAGGGGGGAAACCCAGTACTTC CASSQDRGETQYF
TRBJ2-7 TRBV5-6 . TRBD1 TGTGCCAGCAGCGCCGGGACAGCCTACGAGCAGTACTTC CASSAGTAYEQYF
TRBJ2-1 TRBV4-3 few TRBD2 TGCGCCAGCAGCCAAGATCAGAGGGAGGGTCAGTTCTTC CASSQDQREGQFF
TRBJ1-1 TRBV2 . TRBD1 TGTGCCAGCAGAGACAGGGGGCATATAAACACTGAAGCTTTCTTT CASRDRGHINTEAFF